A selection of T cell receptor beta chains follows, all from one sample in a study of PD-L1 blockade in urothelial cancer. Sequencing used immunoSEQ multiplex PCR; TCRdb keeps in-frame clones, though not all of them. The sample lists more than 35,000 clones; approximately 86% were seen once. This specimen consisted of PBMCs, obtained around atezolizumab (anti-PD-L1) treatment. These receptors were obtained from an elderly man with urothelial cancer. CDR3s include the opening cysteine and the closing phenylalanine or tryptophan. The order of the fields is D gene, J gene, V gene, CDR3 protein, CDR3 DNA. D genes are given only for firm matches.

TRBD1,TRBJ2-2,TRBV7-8,CASSVRGTGELFF,TGTGCCAGCAGCGTCAGGGGGACCGGGGAGCTGTTTTTT
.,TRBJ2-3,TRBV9,CASSVGEGESTDTQYF,TGTGCCAGCAGCGTAGGGGAGGGGGAGTCCACAGATACGCAGTATTTT
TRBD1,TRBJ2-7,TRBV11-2,CASSLTTGARNEQYF,TGTGCCAGCAGCTTAACCACAGGGGCCCGGAACGAGCAGTACTTC
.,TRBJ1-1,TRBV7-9,CASSLPMTTEAFF,TGTGCCAGCAGCCTCCCCATGACAACTGAAGCTTTCTTT
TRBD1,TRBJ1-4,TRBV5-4,CASSFRTGGELFF,TGTGCCAGCAGCTTCCGGACAGGGGGGGAACTGTTTTTT
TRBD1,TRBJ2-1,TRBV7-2,CASRRTGMNEQFF,TGTGCCAGCAGGAGGACAGGGATGAATGAGCAGTTCTTC
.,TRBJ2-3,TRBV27,CASSPGDTQYF,TGTGCCAGCAGTCCGGGGGACACGCAGTATTTT
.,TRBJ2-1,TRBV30,CAWSVGGSYNEQFF,TGTGCCTGGAGTGTAGGCGGGTCCTACAATGAGCAGTTCTTC
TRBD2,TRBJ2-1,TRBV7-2,CASSLSMRLAGGNNEQFF,TGTGCCAGCAGCTTAAGTATGCGCCTAGCGGGAGGAAATAATGAGCAGTTCTTC
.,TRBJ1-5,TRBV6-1,CASSWGSNQPQHF,TGTGCCAGCAGTTGGGGCTCGAATCAGCCCCAGCATTTT
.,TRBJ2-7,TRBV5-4,CASSLVGGDEQYF,TGTGCCAGCAGCTTGGTCGGAGGAGACGAGCAGTACTTC